The 19 T cell receptor beta chains in this list originate from one sample, sequenced in a study of blood T cell repertoires in COVID-19. The protocol was immunoSEQ multiplex PCR, while the TCRdb copy is restricted to in-frame clones and leaves out a portion. Of tens of thousands of clones detected, 89% appear once; the ten largest clones hold about 5.3%. Sequencing used peripheral blood. The receptors shown here come from a man in his sixties with active COVID-19.

The V gene is TRBV2, the J gene TRBJ2-5; the match to TRBD1 covers 7 bases. In germline, CDR1 is SNHLY, CDR2 FYNNEI. After removal of 5 bases from V and 4 bases from J, the junction contained 1 base not matched to a gene. The CDR3 spans 12 residues. The CDR3 sequence: CASSRTGETQYF. DNA for the CDR3: TGTGCCAGCAGTAGGACAGGAGAGACCCAGTACTTC.

V and J are TRBV9 and TRBJ2-5, with TRBD1 matching 8 bases. This CDR3 has 15 amino acids. CDR1 SGDLS and CDR2 YYNGEE come from the germline V gene. Losses at the gene ends were 5 bases for V and 4 bases for J; bases not matched to a gene: 10. This CDR3 is CASSWGQATTETQYF. For the CDR3, the DNA is TGTGCCAGCAGTTGGGGACAGGCAACGACAGAGACCCAGTACTTC.

A single count supports this clone. V gene TRBV5-1 combines with J gene TRBJ2-2; TRBD2 might be the D (5 bases). The CDR3 has 16 residues. Trimming removed 4 bases from V and 4 bases from J, with 17 bases in between. Germline V gene sequence: CDR1 SGHRS, CDR2 YFSETQ. CDR3 sequence reads: CASSIRERAPTGELFF. The DNA for the CDR3 is TGCGCCAGCAGCATTCGCGAGAGGGCCCCCACCGGGGAGCTGTTTTTT.

The chain carries TRBV5-1 and TRBJ2-3, with TRBD1 as a possible D gene (6 bases). CDR1 and CDR2 (germline): SGHRS, YFSETQ. This CDR3 contains 16 residues. The V end lost 4 bases, the J end lost 2 bases, and 17 bases lay between the germline ends. As DNA, the CDR3 is TGCGCCAGCAGCCTACCACAGGGCGTAGACACAGATACGCAGTATTTT. Its translation is CASSLPQGVDTDTQYF. The whole variable domain, remainder taken from reference TRBV5-1 and TRBJ2-3, is KAGVTQTPRYLIKTRGQQVTLSCSPISGHRSVSWYQQTPGQGLQFLFEYFSETQRNKGNFPGRFSGRQFSNSRSEMNVSTLELGDSALYLCASSLPQGVDTDTQYFGPGTRLTVL.

The chain combines TRBV5-5 with TRBJ2-7; 7 nucleotides align to TRBD2. This CDR3 region has 13 residues. V was pared by 4 bases and J by 5 bases, with 6 bases of the junction left unmatched. CDR1 is SGHKS and CDR2 is YYEKEE in the germline V gene (reference sequence). The CDR3 nucleotides are TGTGCCAGCAGCCCTGGGGGGGAGCACGAGCAGTACTTC. It is translated as CASSPGGEHEQYF.

The genes are TRBV4-3 and TRBJ2-1; TRBD2 agrees at 7 bases. The CDR3 is 13 residues long. Trimming removed 0 bases from V and 13 bases from J; junction bases left unmatched: 6. Germline-derived CDR1 and CDR2 are LGHNA and YSLEER. This chain's CDR3 is CASSQESGAPQFF. The CDR3, as DNA: TGCGCCAGCAGCCAAGAGAGCGGGGCCCCACAGTTCTTC.

The chain combines TRBV7-9 with TRBJ1-3; 9 bases match TRBD1. The CDR3 extends over 17 amino acids. Trimming removed 1 base from V and 1 base from J; junction bases left unmatched: 5. Per the germline V gene, CDR1 is SEHNR and CDR2 is FQNEAQ (reference sequence). The CDR3 is CASSLGGTGSSGNTIYF. The CDR3 coding sequence is TGTGCCAGCAGCTTAGGTGGGACAGGGTCGTCTGGAAACACCATATATTTT.

Concerning this clone: At one of its ends the junction is not consistent with the germline gene, which may arise from a read error. The V and J genes are TRBV6-1 and TRBJ1-1; 7 bases match TRBD1. The CDR3 covers 13 residues. Germline CDR1 and CDR2: MNHNS and SASEGT. The DNA for the CDR3 is TGTGCCAGCAGTGAAGTAAACCGGGACAGCCAAGACTTC. Residues: CASSEVNRDSQDF.

The chain employs TRBV9 and TRBJ2-2; 7 nucleotides match TRBD2. This CDR3 is 20 amino acids long. The junction had 17 bases not matched to a gene; V was cut back by 3 bases and J by 0 bases. Germline V CDR1 and CDR2: SGDLS, YYNGEE. The DNA of the CDR3 is TGTGCCAGCAGCGCCCCCCGGGAGGCAGCTCTAGTAACGAACACCGGGGAGCTGTTTTTT. It specifies CASSAPREAALVTNTGELFF.

The sample holds one count of this clone. The rearrangement links TRBV3-1 (or the pseudogene TRBV3-2) to TRBJ2-2; 9 bases line up with TRBD2. V lost 4 bases and J lost 5; bases outside the gene matches: 17. Per germline, CDR1 LGHDT and CDR2 YNNKEL (reference sequence). The CDR3 sequence is 19 residues long. This CDR3 is CASSPASLLREGRTGELFF. CDR3 sequence (DNA): TGTGCCAGCAGCCCCGCCTCTTTATTGCGGGAGGGCCGGACCGGGGAGCTGTTTTTT.

This clone has just a few counts. The rearrangement joins TRBV19 to TRBJ2-2; D is unclear. With 6 bases removed from V and 8 bases from J, the gap between germline ends came to 10 bases. This CDR3 is 12 amino acids long. Germline values: CDR1 LNHDA, CDR2 SQIVND (reference sequence). The CDR3 protein is CASRLEAGELFF. The CDR3 DNA follows: TGTGCCAGTAGGCTCGAGGCTGGGGAGCTGTTTTTT.

This clone has just one count. Written as DNA, the CDR3 is TGTGCCAGCAGCCTCCTGGCGGGGCCAGATACGCAGTATTTT. Translation: CASSLLAGPDTQYF. The chain recombines TRBV7-9 with TRBJ2-3, with D possibly TRBD2 on 6 matching bases. The V and J ends lost 5 bases and 4 bases respectively, with 13 bases between them. CDR1 is SEHNR and CDR2 is FQNEAQ in the germline V gene (reference sequence). The CDR3 length is 14 residues.

V gene TRBV28 combines with J gene TRBJ2-3, with TRBD2 identical over 11 bases. This CDR3 spans 15 amino acids. Germline CDR1 reads MDHEN; CDR2 reads SYDVKM. The V and J ends lost 6 bases and 5 bases, in that order; junction bases with no gene match: 7. The chain's CDR3 is CASSSTSGTGDTQYF. Here the CDR3 DNA reads TGTGCCAGCAGCTCGACTAGCGGGACAGGAGATACGCAGTATTTT.

The chain employs TRBV7-9 and TRBJ2-7; D possibly corresponds to TRBD2 (5 bases). Trimming removed 5 bases from V and 7 bases from J, with 18 bases in between. Germline CDR1 SEHNR, CDR2 FQNEAQ (reference sequence). The length of the CDR3 is 14 residues. The CDR3: CASSPRGYQLEQYF. The DNA of the CDR3 is TGTGCCAGCAGCCCCCGGGGTTATCAGCTGGAGCAGTACTTC.

A few counts support this clone. The chain links TRBV18 to TRBJ2-1; TRBD2 matches 9 bases. V gave up 2 bases and J gave up 4 bases; unmatched junction bases: 3. The CDR3 is 15 residues long. Germline lookup yields CDR1 KGHSH and CDR2 LQKENI. The CDR3: CASSPEREDYNEQFF. CDR3 nucleotide sequence: TGTGCCAGCTCACCAGAGCGGGAGGATTACAATGAGCAGTTCTTC.

V usage is TRBV4-3 and J usage is TRBJ2-5, with D possibly being TRBD2 (5 bases). Trimming took off 2 bases at V and 5 bases at J, with 15 bases between the two ends. Germline V gene lookup returns CDR1 LGHNA and CDR2 YSLEER. The length of the CDR3 is 15 residues. The CDR3 sequence: CASSQRGQVGETQYF. CDR3 coding DNA: TGCGCCAGCAGCCAACGCGGGCAGGTGGGGGAGACCCAGTACTTC.

V is TRBV4-2 and J is TRBJ2-7; 8 bases fit TRBD1. Trimming cost V 2 bases and J 0 bases; bases outside gene matches: 6. Germline V CDR1 and CDR2: LGHNA, YNFKEQ. CDR3 length equals 16 residues. Written as DNA, the CDR3 is TGTGCCAGCAGCCAATCAGGACAGGGAAGCTCCTACGAGCAGTACTTC. This sequence encodes CASSQSGQGSSYEQYF.

The chain uses TRBV6-5 and TRBJ1-1; D possibly corresponds to TRBD1 (5 bases). This CDR3 comprises 14 residues. The V gene's germline CDR1 is MNHEY and CDR2 SVGAGI. The ends were cut back, 4 bases at V and 2 bases at J, with 11 bases in the middle. The CDR3 DNA is TGTGCCAGCAGTTCGGCCGGGACTAACACTGAAGCTTTCTTT. Its protein product is CASSSAGTNTEAFF.

The chain carries TRBV10-3 and TRBJ2-1; 11 bases align to TRBD2. The CDR3 length is 16 residues. CDR1 ENHRY and CDR2 SYGVKD come from the germline V gene. The J segment lost 5 bases and the V segment lost 3 bases, leaving 6 bases of the junction unmatched. The CDR3 loop is CAISDPLAGGDNEQFF. DNA of the CDR3: TGTGCCATCAGTGACCCCTTAGCGGGAGGGGACAATGAGCAGTTCTTC.